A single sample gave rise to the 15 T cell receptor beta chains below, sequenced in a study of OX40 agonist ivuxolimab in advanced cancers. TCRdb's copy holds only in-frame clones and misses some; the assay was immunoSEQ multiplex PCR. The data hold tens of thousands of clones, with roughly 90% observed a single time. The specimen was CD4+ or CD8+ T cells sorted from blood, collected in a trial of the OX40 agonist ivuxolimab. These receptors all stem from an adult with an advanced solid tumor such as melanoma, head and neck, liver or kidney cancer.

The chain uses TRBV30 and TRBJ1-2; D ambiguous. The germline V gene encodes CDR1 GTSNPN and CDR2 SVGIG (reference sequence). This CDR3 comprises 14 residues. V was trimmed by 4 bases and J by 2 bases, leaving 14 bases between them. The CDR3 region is CAWIRRHRNYGYTF. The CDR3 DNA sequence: TGTGCCTGGATCCGCAGACACAGAAACTATGGCTACACCTTC.

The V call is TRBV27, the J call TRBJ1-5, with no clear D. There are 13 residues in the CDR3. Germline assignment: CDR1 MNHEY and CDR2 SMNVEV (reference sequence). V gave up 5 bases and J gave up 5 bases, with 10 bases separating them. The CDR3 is CASSEGSHQPQHF. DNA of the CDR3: TGTGCCAGCAGTGAAGGCTCGCATCAGCCCCAGCATTTT.

The CDR3 DNA is TGTGCCAGTAGTACCCCACGCAGGGCCGTTTCCTACAATGAGCAGTTCTTC. Translating it yields CASSTPRRAVSYNEQFF. The chain links TRBV19 to TRBJ2-1; possible D gene TRBD1, 5 bases. Trimming took off 4 bases at V and 1 base at J, with 17 bases between the two ends. Per germline, CDR1 LNHDA and CDR2 SQIVND (reference sequence). The CDR3 length is 17 residues.

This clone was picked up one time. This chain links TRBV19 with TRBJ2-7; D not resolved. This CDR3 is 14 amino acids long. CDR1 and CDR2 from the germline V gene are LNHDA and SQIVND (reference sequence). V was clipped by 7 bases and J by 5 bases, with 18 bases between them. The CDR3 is CASTGLGNRHEQYF. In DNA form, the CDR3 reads TGTGCCAGTACCGGGTTGGGGAATAGGCACGAGCAGTACTTC.

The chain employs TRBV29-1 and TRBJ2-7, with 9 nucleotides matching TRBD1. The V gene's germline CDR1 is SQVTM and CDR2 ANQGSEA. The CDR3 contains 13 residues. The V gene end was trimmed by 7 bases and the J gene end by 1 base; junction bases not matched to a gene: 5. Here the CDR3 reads CSATGGASYEQYF. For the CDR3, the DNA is TGCAGCGCTACAGGGGGCGCGTCCTACGAGCAGTACTTC.

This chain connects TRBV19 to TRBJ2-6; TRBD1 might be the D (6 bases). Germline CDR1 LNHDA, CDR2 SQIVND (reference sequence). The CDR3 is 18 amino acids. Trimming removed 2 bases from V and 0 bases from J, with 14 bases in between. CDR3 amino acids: CASSILQGSYSGANVLTF. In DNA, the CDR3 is TGTGCCAGTAGTATACTTCAGGGGAGTTACTCTGGGGCCAACGTCCTGACTTTC.

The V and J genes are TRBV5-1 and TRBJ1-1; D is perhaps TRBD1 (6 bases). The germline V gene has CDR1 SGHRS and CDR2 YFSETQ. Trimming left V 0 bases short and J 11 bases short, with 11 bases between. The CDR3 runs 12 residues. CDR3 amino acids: CASSLGGLDAFF. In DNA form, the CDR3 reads TGCGCCAGCAGCTTGGGGGGGCTTGACGCTTTCTTT.

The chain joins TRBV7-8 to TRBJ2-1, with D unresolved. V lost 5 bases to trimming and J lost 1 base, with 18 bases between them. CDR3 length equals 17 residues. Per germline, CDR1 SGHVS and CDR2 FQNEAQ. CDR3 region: CASSPEPPRLSYNEQFF. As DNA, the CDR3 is TGTGCCAGCAGCCCCGAACCCCCGCGACTTTCCTACAATGAGCAGTTCTTC.

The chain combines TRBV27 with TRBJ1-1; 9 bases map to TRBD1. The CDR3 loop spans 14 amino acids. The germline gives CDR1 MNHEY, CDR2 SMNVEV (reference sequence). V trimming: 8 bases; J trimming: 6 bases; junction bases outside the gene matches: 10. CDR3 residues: CASSGQGGRAEAFF. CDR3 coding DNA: TGTGCCAGCTCGGGACAGGGAGGTCGGGCTGAAGCTTTCTTT.

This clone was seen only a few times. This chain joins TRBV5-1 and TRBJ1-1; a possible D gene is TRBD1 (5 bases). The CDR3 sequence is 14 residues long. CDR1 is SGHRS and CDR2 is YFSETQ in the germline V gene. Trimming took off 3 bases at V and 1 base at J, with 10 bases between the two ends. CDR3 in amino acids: CASSYRDPNTEAFF. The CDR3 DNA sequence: TGCGCCAGCAGCTACCGGGACCCGAACACTGAAGCTTTCTTT.

The CDR3 reads CASSIGGRAYNEQFF. As DNA, the CDR3 is TGTGCCAGTAGTATTGGCGGGAGGGCCTACAATGAGCAGTTCTTC. The chain joins TRBV19 to TRBJ2-1; TRBD2 matches at 9 bases. Germline V gene lookup returns CDR1 LNHDA and CDR2 SQIVND (reference sequence). The CDR3 has 15 amino acids. Trimming cost V 3 bases and J 2 bases; bases outside gene matches: 2.

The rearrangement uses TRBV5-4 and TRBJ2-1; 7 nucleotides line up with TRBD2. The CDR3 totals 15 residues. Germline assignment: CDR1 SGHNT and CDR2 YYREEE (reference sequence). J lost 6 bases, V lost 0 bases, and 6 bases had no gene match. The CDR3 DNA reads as TGTGCCAGCAGCTTGGGGTGGCCTAGCGGCAATGAGCAGTTCTTC. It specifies CASSLGWPSGNEQFF.

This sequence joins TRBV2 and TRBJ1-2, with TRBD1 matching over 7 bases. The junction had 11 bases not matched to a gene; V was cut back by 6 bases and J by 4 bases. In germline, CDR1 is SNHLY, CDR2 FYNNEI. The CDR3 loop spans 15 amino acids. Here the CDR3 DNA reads TGTGCCAGCAGGGGGGGGAAACAGGGGCTCTATGGCTACACCTTC. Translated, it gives CASRGGKQGLYGYTF.

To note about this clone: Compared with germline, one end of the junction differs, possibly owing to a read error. The CDR3 DNA sequence: TGTGCCAGCAGCCGGACGCCCTCCCACGAGCAGTACTTC. Protein: CASSRTPSHEQYF. The chain combines TRBV5-6 with TRBJ2-7; no reliable D call. Germline V gives CDR1 SGHDT, CDR2 YYEEEE. This CDR3 is 13 amino acids long.

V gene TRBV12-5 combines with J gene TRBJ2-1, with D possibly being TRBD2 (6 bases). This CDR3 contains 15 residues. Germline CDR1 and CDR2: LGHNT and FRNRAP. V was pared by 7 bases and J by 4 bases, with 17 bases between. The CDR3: CASVSEGWRYNEQFF. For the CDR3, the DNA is TGTGCTAGTGTCTCGGAGGGGTGGAGGTACAATGAGCAGTTCTTC.